This is a list of T cell receptor beta chains from one sample in a study of early T cells in non-severe SARS-CoV-2 infection. TCRdb used MiXCR to reprocess the 5' RACE reads, holding one entry per CDR3 protein. The repertoire consists of 60,000 or so distinct CDR3 sequences, with around 12% occurring once and the leading ten covering approximately 2.8%. Sequencing was performed on whole blood. The receptors shown here come from an adult who was a healthcare worker with PCR-confirmed SARS-CoV-2 infection or an uninfected control (not recorded which). CDR3s include the opening cysteine and the closing phenylalanine or tryptophan. D genes are given only for firm matches. Clone size is shown for a subset of rows, as once, few, many or a class of expanded clone.

j_gene | d_gene | v_gene | abundance | CDR3aa | CDR3nt
TRBJ1-5 | - | TRBV5-5 | many | CASSLRDGNQPQHF | TGTGCCAGCAGCCTCCGGGACGGCAATCAGCCCCAGCATTTT
TRBJ2-1 | - | TRBV29-1 | few | CSHPGPYNEQFF | TGCAGCCACCCAGGGCCCTACAATGAGCAGTTCTTC
TRBJ1-1 | - | TRBV5-1 | many | CASSLEGGPMNTEAFF | TGCGCCAGCTCCCTTGAGGGGGGCCCCATGAACACTGAAGCTTTCTTT
TRBJ2-1 | TRBD2 | TRBV12-3/TRBV12-4 | - | CASRNVGTSGARGEQFF | TGTGCCAGCAGAAACGTCGGGACTAGCGGGGCAAGGGGTGAGCAGTTCTTC
TRBJ2-3 | TRBD2 | TRBV9 | many | CASNQAGGPSDTQYF | TGTGCCAGTAATCAAGCGGGAGGGCCATCCGATACGCAGTATTTT
TRBJ2-7 | TRBD2 | TRBV20-1 | many | CSARDRLAGAYEQYF | TGCAGTGCTAGAGATCGGCTAGCGGGAGCCTACGAGCAGTACTTC
TRBJ1-1 | - | TRBV5-1 | few | CASSPGGNTEAFF | TGCGCCAGCAGCCCGGGGGGCAACACTGAAGCTTTCTTT
TRBJ2-2 | TRBD1 | TRBV5-1 | few | CASSPERQGPGTGELFF | TGCGCCAGCAGCCCCGAACGACAGGGCCCCGGGACCGGGGAGCTGTTTTTT
TRBJ1-1 | - | TRBV28 | few | CASRGIFNTEAFF | TGTGCCAGCAGAGGGATCTTCAACACTGAAGCTTTCTTT
TRBJ1-1 | - | TRBV11-3 | many | CASSLEGDTEAFF | TGTGCCAGCAGCTTAGAGGGGGACACTGAAGCTTTCTTT
TRBJ2-7 | TRBD1 | TRBV6-5 | - | CASSQDRDFYEQYF | TGTGCCAGCAGCCAGGACAGGGATTTCTACGAGCAGTACTTC
TRBJ1-2 | - | TRBV12-5 | many | CASGPPLRTGYGYTF | TGTGCTAGTGGCCCCCCGTTACGCACCGGGTATGGCTACACCTTC
TRBJ2-2 | - | TRBV20-1 | many | CSARDPRGGLSGELFF | TGCAGTGCTAGAGATCCGCGAGGGGGACTAAGCGGGGAGCTGTTTTTT
TRBJ2-2 | TRBD2 | TRBV3-1 | - | CASSQDLGGTGELFF | TGTGCCAGCAGCCAAGATCTCGGGGGGACCGGGGAGCTGTTTTTT
TRBJ2-7 | - | TRBV7-2 | many | CASSLFLGGRNEQYF | TGTGCCAGCAGCTTATTCTTGGGGGGCAGGAACGAGCAGTACTTC
TRBJ2-2 | TRBD2 | TRBV6-5 | many | CASSGLAGGVVAGELFF | TGTGCCAGCAGTGGACTAGCGGGGGGTGTGGTAGCCGGGGAGCTGTTTTTT
TRBJ1-1 | - | TRBV12-3/TRBV12-4 | many | CASSNMFLNTEAFF | TGTGCCAGCAGTAATATGTTCTTGAACACTGAAGCTTTCTTT
TRBJ1-5 | - | TRBV7-8 | many | CASSLRMESNQPQHF | TGTGCCAGCAGCCTAAGGATGGAGAGCAATCAGCCCCAGCATTTT
TRBJ1-1 | - | TRBV2 | few | CASSGTGLDFF | TGTGCCAGCAGTGGAACAGGTCTGGATTTCTTT
TRBJ2-7 | - | TRBV9 | many | CASSRPPKYEQYF | TGTGCCAGCAGCCGCCCGCCGAAATACGAGCAGTACTTC
TRBJ1-5 | - | TRBV7-9 | medium-sized | CASSLGVQPQHF | TGTGCCAGCAGCTTAGGGGTGCAGCCCCAGCATTTT
TRBJ2-1 | - | TRBV5-1 | many | CASSFGGPSYNEQFF | TGCGCCAGCAGCTTCGGAGGGCCCTCCTACAATGAGCAGTTCTTC
TRBJ2-2 | TRBD2 | TRBV7-9 | few | CASRQTSGQAGELFF | TGTGCCAGCAGGCAAACTAGCGGGCAGGCCGGGGAGCTGTTTTTT
TRBJ1-5 | - | TRBV9 | - | CASSSGQGWQPQHF | TGTGCCAGCAGCTCCGGGCAGGGCTGGCAGCCCCAGCATTTT
TRBJ2-5 | - | TRBV29-1 | few | CSVEVRRKETQYF | TGCAGCGTTGAGGTGCGCAGGAAAGAGACCCAGTACTTC
TRBJ2-7 | - | TRBV2 | - | CASKGTRYEQYF | TGTGCCAGCAAGGGGACACGCTACGAGCAGTACTTC
TRBJ2-1 | - | TRBV2 | many | CASSTGGGEQFF | TGTGCCAGCAGCACTGGGGGTGGTGAGCAGTTCTTC
TRBJ2-2 | - | TRBV6-1 | many | CASSENGAGGELFF | TGTGCCAGCAGTGAAAATGGGGCCGGCGGGGAGCTGTTTTTT
TRBJ2-5 | TRBD1 | TRBV28 | many | CASSGGTGLATQYF | TGTGCCAGCAGTGGGGGGACAGGGTTGGCGACCCAGTACTTC
TRBJ2-3 | - | TRBV29-1 | many | CSVAGRDTQYF | TGCAGTGTCGCTGGACGAGATACGCAGTATTTT
TRBJ1-2 | - | TRBV25-1 | few | CASSGKANYGYTF | TGTGCCAGCAGTGGAAAGGCTAACTATGGCTACACCTTC
TRBJ2-3 | - | TRBV29-1 | - | CSARGSDTQYF | TGCAGCGCGAGAGGCTCAGATACGCAGTATTTT
TRBJ2-1 | TRBD2 | TRBV28 | few | CASSPSGGAVNEQFF | TGTGCCAGCAGCCCAAGCGGGGGGGCTGTAAATGAGCAGTTCTTC
TRBJ2-1 | TRBD2 | TRBV7-8 | many | CASSLSGRRTYNEQFF | TGTGCCAGCAGCTTAAGCGGGAGGCGCACCTACAATGAGCAGTTCTTC
TRBJ2-3 | TRBD2 | TRBV5-4 | many | CASSLDAGGSTDTQYF | TGTGCCAGCAGCTTGGACGCGGGAGGGTCCACAGATACGCAGTATTTT
TRBJ2-2 | - | TRBV11-2 | - | CASSRTTGELFF | TGTGCCAGCAGCAGGACCACCGGGGAGCTGTTTTTT
TRBJ2-5 | - | TRBV10-3 | - | CAISEPKGVGETQYF | TGTGCCATCAGTGAGCCGAAGGGGGTTGGAGAGACCCAGTACTTC
TRBJ1-2 | - | TRBV9 | - | CASSPGDYGYTF | TGTGCCAGCAGCCCGGGGGACTATGGCTACACCTTC
TRBJ2-7 | - | TRBV21-1 | many | CASSKRFSPYEQYF | TGTGCCAGCAGCAAAAGATTCTCACCCTACGAGCAGTACTTC
TRBJ1-5 | - | TRBV2 | many | CASSEDRLGQPQHF | TGTGCCAGCAGTGAAGACCGACTGGGGCAGCCCCAGCATTTT
TRBJ2-4 | - | TRBV28 | - | CASNLLRGEWRGIQYF | TGTGCCAGCAATCTACTCAGGGGTGAGTGGAGGGGCATTCAGTACTTC
TRBJ1-2 | - | TRBV29-1 | - | CSVRVAGYGYTF | TGCAGCGTTCGAGTGGCAGGGTATGGCTACACCTTC
TRBJ2-3 | - | TRBV7-3 | many | CASSLRGGEADTQYF | TGTGCCAGCAGCCTAAGAGGGGGGGAGGCAGATACGCAGTATTTT
TRBJ2-7 | - | TRBV27 | many | CASSFSETLREQYF | TGTGCCAGCAGTTTTTCTGAAACCCTACGAGAGCAGTACTTC
TRBJ1-1 | - | TRBV11-3 | - | CASSLGQWGPGTFF | -
TRBJ2-1 | TRBD1 | TRBV7-8 | many | CASSPLGRDRAGNEQFF | TGTGCCAGCAGCCCATTGGGGAGGGACAGGGCGGGGAATGAGCAGTTCTTC
TRBJ2-1 | - | TRBV19 | - | CASSGGWNHNEQFF | TGTGCCAGTAGCGGGGGATGGAACCACAATGAGCAGTTCTTC
TRBJ2-7 | - | TRBV10-3 | many | CAISRDIYEQYF | TGTGCCATCAGCAGGGACATTTACGAGCAGTACTTC
TRBJ1-2 | TRBD1 | TRBV5-1 | many | CASSTGTGDGYTF | TGCGCCAGCAGCACAGGGACAGGTGATGGCTACACCTTC
TRBJ1-1 | TRBD1 | TRBV18 | many | CASSPPGIQGVRTEAFF | TGTGCCAGCTCACCCCCGGGGATCCAGGGGGTCAGGACTGAAGCTTTCTTT
TRBJ2-3 | TRBD2 | TRBV29-1 | - | CSVEEGLAEPTVDTQYF | TGCAGCGTTGAAGAGGGACTAGCGGAGCCCACAGTAGATACGCAGTATTTT
TRBJ2-1 | - | TRBV12-3/TRBV12-4 | many | CASRRTDEQFF | TGTGCCAGCAGGCGGACAGACGAGCAGTTCTTC
TRBJ2-7 | TRBD2 | TRBV3-1 | many | CASSQPGLAYEQYF | TGTGCCAGCAGCCAACCGGGACTAGCCTACGAGCAGTACTTC
TRBJ1-2 | - | TRBV18 | many | CASAPGAHGYTF | TGTGCCAGCGCCCCGGGGGCGCATGGCTACACCTTC